One T cell receptor (beta chain) is described in this entry. Its target is unknown. TCR alpha and beta CDR3 regions were amplified from RNA using iRepertoire nested multiplex PCR. A single record per CDR3 protein comes from TCRdb applying MiXCR to the multiplex PCR reads. The repertoire has about 140,000 distinct CDR3 sequences, about two fifths of them found once; the top ten carry over 15%. The data belong to a study of glioma-infiltrating T cells. Study results and caveats: Only very few CDR3 sequences appeared in both tissue and blood. Tissue-blood divergence was below expectation in non-neoplastic patients, above in gliomas.

Germline V gene lookup returns CDR1 KGHDR and CDR2 SFDVKD. The CDR3 sequence is 14 residues long. V gave up 4 bases and J gave up 3 bases; unmatched junction bases: 3. The sample consisted of glioma tissue, nonneoplastic brain tissue, or PBMCs (not recorded which). The TCR originated in a human donor with low-grade glioma or glioblastoma, undergoing nonglioma brain surgery, or in good health (not recorded which). The chain recombines TRBV24-1 with TRBJ2-3; TRBD1 aligns across 7 bases. The CDR3 region is CATSDGQATDTQYF. In DNA form, the CDR3 reads TGTGCCACCAGTGACGGACAGGCTACAGATACGCAGTATTTT.